This TCR beta chain was retrieved from a study of blood T cell repertoires in COVID-19. Study-wide context: The United States, Italy and Spain were the sources of the acute and convalescent COVID-19 samples. T cells, B-cell-depleted T cells, or PBMCs supplied cDNA or gDNA.

In the original processing: By means of reference gene primer amplification, nucleated cell counts were estimated. The assay was immunoSEQ multiplex PCR, and TCRdb's table has in-frame clones only and misses some. From that table come the V and J calls and clone size; the DNA was used to work out D and trimming. Here the sample spans some 120,000 clones, 80% being singletons. The length of the CDR3 is 16 residues. The V and J ends lost 5 bases and 6 bases respectively, with 19 bases between them. The germline CDR1 and CDR2 sequences are MDHEN and SYDVKM. The TCR sequence derives from a human donor in a cohort sampled during active COVID-19. The chain uses TRBV28 and TRBJ1-4; D call uncertain. The sample was peripheral blood. As DNA, the CDR3 is TGTGCCAGCAGTCCTTTTACCCCGGACTTGGATGAAAAACTGTTTTTT. It is translated as CASSPFTPDLDEKLFF.